The 23 T cell receptor beta chains in this list originate from one sample, sequenced in a study of blood T cell repertoires in COVID-19. Repertoires were generated with immunoSEQ multiplex PCR, while TCRdb's copy carries only in-frame clones and drops some. This sample has under 100,000 clones; around 86% occur once, and the top ten carry about 5%. The sequenced sample was peripheral blood. The receptors originated from a man in his sixties with COVID-19, enrolled during active disease.

This clone showed up just a few times. This chain joins TRBV18 and TRBJ2-3; the D is unclear. V shed 6 bases and J shed 2 bases, with 6 bases lying between them. Germline V gives CDR1 KGHSH, CDR2 LQKENI. The CDR3 sequence is 12 residues long. The CDR3 loop is CASSPSTDTQYF. DNA for the CDR3: TGTGCCAGCTCTCCCTCCACAGATACGCAGTATTTT.

The chain is built from TRBV12-3 or TRBV12-4 and TRBJ2-1; D is possibly TRBD2 (6 bases). The CDR3 has 13 amino acids. V gave up 7 bases and J gave up 5 bases, with 12 bases separating them. The CDR3 sequence is CASTETSHNEQFF. CDR3 nucleotides: TGTGCCAGCACCGAGACTAGTCACAATGAGCAGTTCTTC.

The chain employs TRBV4-2 and TRBJ1-1; D gene unclear. In germline, CDR1 is LGHNA, CDR2 YNFKEQ. This CDR3 is built from 14 residues. V was clipped by 5 bases and J by 3 bases, with 13 bases between them. The CDR3 spells CASSYRSGYTEAFF. The CDR3 DNA is TGTGCCAGCAGCTACCGGTCGGGTTACACTGAAGCTTTCTTT.

This clone is a singleton in its sample. V is TRBV6-5 and J is TRBJ2-7; tentative D call: TRBD1 (6 bases). Germline CDR1 is MNHEY and CDR2 is SVGAGI. There are 13 residues in the CDR3. The germline V and J ends were trimmed by 4 bases and 0 bases, with 7 bases remaining between them. In DNA, the CDR3 is TGTGCCAGCAGTTTAGGGGGCTCCTACGAGCAGTACTTC. The encoded protein is CASSLGGSYEQYF.

The chain is built from TRBV7-9 and TRBJ1-4; perhaps TRBD1 as D (5 bases). Trimming took 5 bases from V and 4 from J, leaving 11 bases between them. Germline-derived CDR1 and CDR2 are SEHNR and FQNEAQ (reference sequence). This CDR3 region has 14 residues. The CDR3 loop is CASSLDSVNEKLFF. CDR3 DNA sequence: TGTGCCAGCAGCCTTGACAGTGTTAATGAAAAACTGTTTTTT.

The chain uses TRBV7-6 and TRBJ2-1, with TRBD1 matching 7 bases. The CDR3 length is 13 residues. The junction had 6 bases not matched to a gene; V was cut back by 5 bases and J by 8 bases. CDR1 is SGHVS and CDR2 is FNYEAQ in the germline V gene. The CDR3 reads CASSVNRGDEQFF. The CDR3 coding sequence is TGTGCCAGCAGCGTTAACAGGGGCGATGAGCAGTTCTTC.

V gene TRBV19 combines with J gene TRBJ2-1; tentative D call: TRBD1 (7 bases). The CDR3 extends over 16 amino acids. Per the germline V gene, CDR1 is LNHDA and CDR2 is SQIVND (reference sequence). The ends were cut back, 9 bases at V and 0 bases at J, with 18 bases in the middle. In nucleotides, the CDR3 is TGTGCCAGCAGGGGGGCGGGATGGAGCTCCTACAATGAGCAGTTCTTC. It translates to CASRGAGWSSYNEQFF.

V and J are TRBV30 and TRBJ2-5; 7 nucleotides agree with TRBD2. Germline V gene sequence: CDR1 GTSNPN, CDR2 SVGIG (reference sequence). The J segment lost 6 bases and the V segment lost 7 bases, leaving 11 bases of the junction unmatched. This CDR3 spans 13 amino acids. CDR3 DNA: TGTGCCTCCCGCCGAGCGGGACTAAAGACCCAGTACTTC. As protein: CASRRAGLKTQYF.

V usage is TRBV11-3 and J usage is TRBJ2-7; 8 nucleotides agree with TRBD1. J lost 3 bases, V lost 4 bases, and 8 bases had no gene match. The germline V gene has CDR1 SGHNT and CDR2 YENEEA. This CDR3 has 15 residues. The CDR3 reads CASSSRTGLSYEQYF. The CDR3, as DNA: TGTGCCAGCAGCTCCCGGACAGGGTTGAGCTACGAGCAGTACTTC.

The chain employs TRBV12-5 and TRBJ1-6; D might be TRBD1 (5 bases). The germline V gene has CDR1 LGHNT and CDR2 FRNRAP. The CDR3 loop spans 14 amino acids. The V end was cut by 1 base, the J end by 8 bases, with 9 bases between. The CDR3, as DNA: TGTGCTAGTGGTTTGGGCTCGGGGGATTCACCCCTCCACTTT. Encoded protein: CASGLGSGDSPLHF.

The chain employs TRBV12-5 and TRBJ1-5; D not certain. CDR3 length: 13 amino acids. Trimming shortened V by 1 base and J by 5 bases, and 6 bases separated the two germline ends. Germline-derived CDR1 and CDR2 are LGHNT and FRNRAP. This chain's CDR3 is CASGLEADQPQHF. As DNA, the CDR3 is TGTGCTAGTGGTTTGGAGGCGGATCAGCCCCAGCATTTT.

Only one count was recorded for this clone. One end of the junction fails to match germline, which may point to a read error. The chain links TRBV19 to TRBJ2-7; the D gene is possibly TRBD1 (9 bases). CDR1 LNHDA and CDR2 SQIVND come from the germline V gene (reference sequence). This CDR3 is built from 15 residues. CDR3 amino acids: CASSIAGQGGNEQYF. The CDR3, as DNA: TGTGCCAGCAGTATAGCGGGACAGGGCGGGAACGAGCAGTACTTC.

This rearrangement joins TRBV2 to TRBJ2-1; 11 bases line up with TRBD2. CDR1 is SNHLY and CDR2 is FYNNEI in the germline V gene. This CDR3 comprises 15 residues. The junction had 6 bases not matched to a gene; V was cut back by 5 bases and J by 6 bases. CDR3 loop: CASSRGLAGPNEQFF. CDR3 bases: TGTGCCAGCAGTCGCGGACTAGCGGGTCCCAATGAGCAGTTCTTC. Filled out from reference TRBV2 and TRBJ2-1, the complete variable domain reads EPEVTQTPSHQVTQMGQEVILRCVPISNHLYFYWYRQILGQKVEFLVSFYNNEISEKSEIFDDQFSVERPDGSNFTLKIRSTKLEDSAMYFCASSRGLAGPNEQFFGPGTRLTVL.

The rearrangement uses TRBV16 and TRBJ2-1; 7 nucleotides match TRBD2. Germline CDR1 reads KGHSY; CDR2 reads FQNENV. The V and J ends lost 4 bases and 10 bases, in that order; junction bases with no gene match: 10. The CDR3 length is 14 residues. CDR3 in amino acids: CASSLLGGSGEQFF. CDR3 sequence (DNA): TGTGCCAGCAGCCTCCTCGGGGGGAGTGGGGAGCAGTTCTTC.

The chain joins TRBV7-2 to TRBJ2-7, with TRBD1 matching 7 bases. The CDR3 runs 15 residues. With V trimmed by 3 bases and J by 4 bases, 9 bases remained unmatched. Germline CDR1 and CDR2: SGHTA and FQGNSA. Here the CDR3 reads CASSFLTGESYEQYF. CDR3 nucleotides: TGTGCCAGCAGCTTCCTCACAGGGGAATCGTACGAGCAGTACTTC.

The chain joins TRBV18 to TRBJ2-1; D not certain. Germline loops: CDR1 KGHSH, CDR2 LQKENI. Between the trimmed V and J ends, which lost 1 base and 5 bases, there was a span of 6 bases. This CDR3 spans 13 amino acids. The CDR3 nucleotides are TGTGCCAGCTCACCACTGAGCGACAATGAGCAGTTCTTC. Protein sequence: CASSPLSDNEQFF.

The J gene is TRBJ2-7, the V gene TRBV27; the D gene is possibly TRBD2 (7 bases). Germline V gives CDR1 MNHEY, CDR2 SMNVEV (reference sequence). This CDR3 is built from 14 residues. V dropped 2 bases and J dropped 4 bases, with 12 bases sitting between them. In nucleotides, the CDR3 is TGTGCCAGCAGTTTAAAGGGGGGGAGTTACGAGCAGTACTTC. It is translated as CASSLKGGSYEQYF.

The chain is built from TRBV5-1 and TRBJ2-5; the D is unclear. Between the trimmed V and J ends, which lost 4 bases and 1 base, there was a span of 14 bases. CDR1 and CDR2 from the germline V gene are SGHRS and YFSETQ. The CDR3 extends over 15 amino acids. The CDR3 sequence: CASSPSLGPQETQYF. The CDR3 DNA follows: TGCGCCAGCAGCCCATCACTGGGCCCCCAAGAGACCCAGTACTTC. The full variable domain, with the rest looked up from reference TRBV5-1 and TRBJ2-5, is KAGVTQTPRYLIKTRGQQVTLSCSPISGHRSVSWYQQTPGQGLQFLFEYFSETQRNKGNFPGRFSGRQFSNSRSEMNVSTLELGDSALYLCASSPSLGPQETQYFGPGTRLLVL.

The V call is TRBV2, the J call TRBJ2-3; 8 bases map to TRBD1. Trimming removed 4 bases from V and 3 bases from J; junction bases left unmatched: 18. Germline-derived CDR1 and CDR2 are SNHLY and FYNNEI. The length of the CDR3 is 19 residues. In DNA, the CDR3 is TGTGCCAGCAGTGTGCCCGGACAGGGATCAAGGTCGGGAACAGATACGCAGTATTTT. Translated, it gives CASSVPGQGSRSGTDTQYF.

This chain links TRBV11-2 with TRBJ2-1; D is unclear. Trimming took 1 base from V and 3 from J, leaving 7 bases between them. This CDR3 has 14 amino acids. From germline, CDR1 is SGHAT and CDR2 FQNNGV. CDR3 in amino acids: CASSLGIVYNEQFF. CDR3 nucleotide sequence: TGTGCCAGCAGCTTAGGAATAGTCTACAATGAGCAGTTCTTC.

This clone was detected only once. The chain links TRBV2 to TRBJ2-7; maybe TRBD1 (6 bases). The V end was cut by 4 bases, the J end by 3 bases, with 13 bases between. The CDR3 consists of 14 residues. Germline loops: CDR1 SNHLY, CDR2 FYNNEI. CDR3 DNA: TGTGCCAGCAGTGTCAACAGGGTAGGCTACGAGCAGTACTTC. Translating gives CASSVNRVGYEQYF.

The rearrangement joins TRBV19 to TRBJ2-3; perhaps TRBD1 as D (8 bases). V gave up 4 bases and J gave up 1 base, with 18 bases separating them. This CDR3 has 17 amino acids. Germline assignment: CDR1 LNHDA and CDR2 SQIVND (reference sequence). CDR3 nucleotides: TGTGCCAGTAGTAGCCCCCAGGGGGCGGGAGGCACAGATACGCAGTATTTT. Translating it yields CASSSPQGAGGTDTQYF.

This CDR3 reads CASSRDRGNQPQHF. The CDR3 coding sequence is TGTGCCAGCTCCCGTGACAGGGGAAATCAGCCCCAGCATTTT. This chain joins TRBV18 and TRBJ1-5; 8 nucleotides line up with TRBD1. V lost 6 bases to trimming and J lost 4 bases; unmatched junction nucleotides: 5. CDR3 length: 14 residues. CDR1 is KGHSH and CDR2 is LQKENI in the germline V gene.